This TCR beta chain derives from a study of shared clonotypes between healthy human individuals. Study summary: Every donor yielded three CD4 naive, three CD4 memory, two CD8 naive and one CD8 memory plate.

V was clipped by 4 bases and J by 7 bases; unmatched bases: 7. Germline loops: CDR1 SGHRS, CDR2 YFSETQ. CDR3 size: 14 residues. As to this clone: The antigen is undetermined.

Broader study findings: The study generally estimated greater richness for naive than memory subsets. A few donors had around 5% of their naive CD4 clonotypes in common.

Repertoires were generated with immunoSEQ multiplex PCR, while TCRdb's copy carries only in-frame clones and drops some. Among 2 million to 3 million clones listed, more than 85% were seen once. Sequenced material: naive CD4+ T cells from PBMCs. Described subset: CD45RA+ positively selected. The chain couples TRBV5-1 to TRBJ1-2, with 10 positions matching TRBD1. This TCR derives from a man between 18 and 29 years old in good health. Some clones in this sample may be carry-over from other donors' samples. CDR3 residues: CASSGGQGFGGYTF. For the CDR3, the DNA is TGCGCCAGCAGCGGGGGACAGGGGTTCGGTGGCTACACCTTC.